Presented here are 16 T cell receptor beta chains from one specimen sequenced in a study of OX40 agonist ivuxolimab in advanced cancers. The repertoire was sequenced with immunoSEQ multiplex PCR; TCRdb's copy has only in-frame clones and lacks some. The sample lists approximately 82,000 clones, 92% occurring once. The sample here was CD4+ or CD8+ T cells sorted from blood, taken in a trial of the OX40 agonist ivuxolimab. All receptors come from an adult with an advanced solid tumor such as melanoma, head and neck, liver or kidney cancer.

V gene TRBV19 combines with J gene TRBJ1-4; TRBD1 aligns across 9 bases. The V segment lost 7 bases and the J segment 8 bases; nucleotides outside the gene matches: 8. Germline loops: CDR1 LNHDA, CDR2 SQIVND (reference sequence). The CDR3 is made up of 14 amino acids. CDR3: CASTTGQGREKLFF. CDR3 nucleotides: TGTGCCAGTACCACGGGACAGGGTCGGGAAAAACTGTTTTTT.

The genes are TRBV21-1 and TRBJ2-7; TRBD2 is taken as the D call from the table, unchecked against the DNA. TRBV21-1 is deemed a pseudogene. This CDR3 region has 15 residues. CDR3 coding DNA: TGTGCCAGCAGCCCCCTGGGTGGCGGGAGCTACGAGCAGTACTTC. Residues: CASSPLGGGSYEQYF.

The V call is TRBV6-5, the J call TRBJ1-2; possibly TRBD1 for D (5 bases). CDR3 length: 12 amino acids. V lost 4 bases and J lost 8, with 11 bases in between. The germline CDR1 and CDR2 sequences are MNHEY and SVGAGI. The CDR3 DNA reads as TGTGCCAGCAGTTTAGCAGGGCGAGGCTACACCTTC. This translates into CASSLAGRGYTF.

This chain joins TRBV5-6 and TRBJ1-2, with unresolved D. Germline CDR1 SGHDT, CDR2 YYEEEE. V was shortened by 4 bases and J by 6 bases, with 13 bases between the two germline ends. The CDR3 is 13 amino acids. The CDR3 DNA follows: TGTGCCAGCAGCAGGCCCGGTAGGGATGGCTACACCTTC. Its protein is CASSRPGRDGYTF. Full variable domain (rest looked up from reference TRBV5-6 and TRBJ1-2): DAGVTQSPTHLIKTRGQQVTLRCSPKSGHDTVSWYQQALGQGPQFIFQYYEEEERQRGNFPDRFSGHQFPNYSSELNVNALLLGDSALYLCASSRPGRDGYTFGSGTRLTVV.

This chain joins TRBV9 and TRBJ1-1; a possible D gene is TRBD1 (5 bases). V gave up 2 bases and J gave up 6 bases, with 17 bases separating them. The CDR3 covers 15 residues. Germline CDR1 SGDLS, CDR2 YYNGEE. CDR3 residues: CASSVQSGFIAEAFF. For the CDR3, the DNA is TGTGCCAGCAGCGTCCAATCAGGGTTTATCGCTGAAGCTTTCTTT.

The rearrangement links TRBV6-1 to TRBJ2-1, with 9 bases matching TRBD2. The V segment lost 0 bases and the J segment 7 bases; nucleotides outside the gene matches: 10. CDR1 MNHNS and CDR2 SASEGT come from the germline V gene. This CDR3 has 17 amino acids. The CDR3 is CASSEAAGLAGMNEQFF. The CDR3 nucleotides read TGTGCCAGCAGTGAAGCGGCGGGGCTAGCGGGGATGAATGAGCAGTTCTTC.

The sample holds one count of this clone. V gene TRBV4-1 combines with J gene TRBJ1-3, with D maybe TRBD1 (6 bases). The length of the CDR3 is 16 residues. Germline values: CDR1 MGHRA, CDR2 YSYEKL. V was pared by 1 base and J by 0 bases, with 10 bases between. CDR3 bases: TGCGCCAGCAGCCAAGGGGGACACCACTCTGGAAACACCATATATTTT. This encodes CASSQGGHHSGNTIYF.

The chain carries TRBV2 and TRBJ2-2; no definite D call. The CDR3 is 13 residues long. V was trimmed by 2 bases and J by 5 bases, leaving 6 bases between them. Germline V gene sequence: CDR1 SNHLY, CDR2 FYNNEI. The CDR3 region is CASSELWTGELFF. The CDR3 coding sequence is TGTGCCAGCAGTGAACTGTGGACCGGGGAGCTGTTTTTT.

The V gene is TRBV9, the J gene TRBJ2-5; weak D call: TRBD2 (6 bases). The CDR3 has 16 amino acids. V gave up 2 bases and J gave up 5 bases, with 19 bases separating them. Per the germline V gene, CDR1 is SGDLS and CDR2 is YYNGEE. This CDR3 reads CASSVGSGPGGETQYF. The CDR3 nucleotides are TGTGCCAGCAGCGTGGGGAGTGGGCCCGGAGGGGAGACCCAGTACTTC.

The chain couples TRBV5-1 to TRBJ1-1; D remains ambiguous. The CDR3 spans 14 residues. V was trimmed by 0 bases and J by 8 bases, leaving 14 bases between them. In germline, CDR1 is SGHRS, CDR2 YFSETQ. Here the CDR3 DNA reads TGCGCCAGCAGCTTGGGCTCAGGCATTAGAGAAGCTTTCTTT. The encoded protein is CASSLGSGIREAFF.

The rearrangement links TRBV6-5 to TRBJ1-5; 8 nucleotides align to TRBD1. The CDR3 is 14 amino acids. CDR1 is MNHEY and CDR2 is SVGAGI in the germline V gene. J gave up 5 bases and V 5 bases, and 5 bases lay outside the gene matches. The CDR3 bases are TGTGCCAGCAGTGACACAGGGGGAGATCAGCCCCAGCATTTT. It codes for CASSDTGGDQPQHF.

V gene TRBV19 combines with J gene TRBJ1-1, with D perhaps TRBD1 (6 bases). Trimming removed 2 bases from V and 6 bases from J, with 10 bases in between. This CDR3 contains 13 residues. CDR1 and CDR2 from the germline V gene are LNHDA and SQIVND (reference sequence). The CDR3 sequence: CASSIRGEAEAFF. The CDR3 DNA is TGTGCCAGTAGTATAAGGGGGGAGGCTGAAGCTTTCTTT.

J is TRBJ2-3 and V is TRBV5-4; tentative D call: TRBD1 (7 bases). This CDR3 contains 16 residues. Per germline, CDR1 SGHNT and CDR2 YYREEE (reference sequence). The germline V and J ends were trimmed by 5 bases and 1 base, with 17 bases remaining between them. The CDR3 DNA reads TGTGCCAGCAGTCAGTTCAGGGGGGCGGGCACAGATACGCAGTATTTT. Its translation is CASSQFRGAGTDTQYF.

This chain links TRBV18 with TRBJ2-4; 7 bases map to TRBD1. Looked up from germline, CDR1 is KGHSH and CDR2 is LQKENI. The CDR3 contains 14 residues. The J segment lost 7 bases and the V segment lost 3 bases, leaving 6 bases of the junction unmatched. The CDR3 spells CASSPRDSLNIQYF. DNA for the CDR3: TGTGCCAGCTCACCCCGGGACAGCCTCAACATTCAGTACTTC.

This rearrangement joins TRBV6-5 to TRBJ2-4; TRBD1 aligns across 7 bases. CDR1 and CDR2 from the germline V gene are MNHEY and SVGAGI. Losses at the gene ends were 6 bases for V and 7 bases for J; bases not matched to a gene: 9. There are 14 residues in the CDR3. For the CDR3, the DNA is TGTGCCAGCAGGGGGACAGCTCTTTCGAACATTCAGTACTTC. Encoded protein: CASRGTALSNIQYF.

The chain employs TRBV6-1 and TRBJ2-7; a weak D match, TRBD2 (5 bases). Germline V lookup: CDR1 MNHNS, CDR2 SASEGT. V gave up 10 bases and J gave up 3 bases, with 19 bases separating them. This CDR3 comprises 14 residues. The CDR3 nucleotides are TGTGCCATTTATCCCCGGGGTGGCAACTACGAGCAGTACTTC. Amino acid sequence: CAIYPRGGNYEQYF.